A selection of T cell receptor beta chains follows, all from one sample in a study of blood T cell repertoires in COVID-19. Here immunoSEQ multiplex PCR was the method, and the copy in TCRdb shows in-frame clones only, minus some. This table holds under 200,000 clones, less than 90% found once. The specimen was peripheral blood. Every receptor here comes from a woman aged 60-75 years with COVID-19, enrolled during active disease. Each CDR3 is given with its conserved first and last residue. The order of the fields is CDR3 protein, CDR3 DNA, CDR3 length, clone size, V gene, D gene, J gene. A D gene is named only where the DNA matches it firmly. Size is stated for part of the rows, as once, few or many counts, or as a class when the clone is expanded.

CASSLGVRADTEAFF	TGCGCCAGCAGCTTGGGCGTGAGGGCGGACACTGAAGCTTTCTTT	15	.	TRBV5-1	.	TRBJ1-1
CASRLPGTGTNYGYTF	TGTGCCAGCAGACTTCCGGGGACAGGAACTAACTATGGCTACACCTTC	16	.	TRBV6-6	TRBD1	TRBJ1-2
CAVQQGLGSYGYTF	TGTGCCGTACAACAGGGGCTTGGATCTTATGGCTACACCTTC	14	.	TRBV24-1	TRBD1	TRBJ1-2
CASSLDRVRTGELFF	TGCGCCAGCAGCTTGGACAGGGTGCGGACCGGGGAGCTGTTTTTT	15	.	TRBV5-1	.	TRBJ2-2
CASSPTGAGFNGYTF	TGTGCCAGCAGCCCAACTGGGGCAGGGTTCAATGGCTACACCTTC	15	.	TRBV7-2	.	TRBJ1-2
CASSLMGQGDQPQHF	TGTGCCAGCAGCTTGATGGGACAGGGGGATCAGCCCCAGCATTTT	15	.	TRBV5-6	TRBD1	TRBJ1-5
CASSSSRGYGYTF	TGTGCCAGCAGCTCGTCCAGGGGGTACGGCTACACCTTC	13	.	TRBV11-3	TRBD1	TRBJ1-2
CASRALYEQYF	TGTGCCAGCAGGGCCCTCTACGAGCAGTACTTC	11	.	TRBV28	.	TRBJ2-7
CASSKGETGPSYNEQFF	TGTGCCAGCAGCAAAGGGGAGACAGGGCCCTCCTACAATGAGCAGTTCTTC	17	.	TRBV21-1	.	TRBJ2-1
CASSGLAGGRETQYF	TGTGCCAGCAGCGGACTAGCGGGAGGTAGAGAGACCCAGTACTTC	15	.	TRBV2	TRBD2	TRBJ2-5
CASSQPLQGENGYTF	TGTGCCAGCAGCCAACCTTTACAGGGAGAGAATGGCTACACCTTC	15	.	TRBV11-3	.	TRBJ1-2
CASSDRVNYGYTF	TGTGCCAGCAGTGACAGGGTTAACTATGGCTACACCTTC	13	.	TRBV6-2/TRBV6-3	TRBD1	TRBJ1-2
CASTRATGGETQYF	TGTGCCAGCACTAGGGCCACGGGGGGAGAGACCCAGTACTTC	14	.	TRBV6-5	TRBD2	TRBJ2-5
CASTQASGYEQYF	TGTGCCAGCACCCAGGCTAGCGGCTACGAGCAGTACTTC	13	.	TRBV6-5	TRBD2	TRBJ2-7
CASSPSGPTSYEQYF	TGTGCCAGCAGCCCGAGCGGGCCCACCTCCTACGAGCAGTACTTC	15	.	TRBV28	.	TRBJ2-7
CASPGRRGNTIYF	TGCGCCAGCCCAGGGAGGAGGGGAAACACCATATATTTT	13	.	TRBV5-1	.	TRBJ1-3
CASSPTGALLFF	TGTGCCAGCAGCCCCACTGGGGCTCTTCTGTTTTTT	12	few	TRBV7-9	.	TRBJ1-4
CASSPSGLAFYEQYF	TGTGCCAGCAGCCCCTCCGGACTAGCCTTCTACGAGCAGTACTTC	15	.	TRBV3-1/TRBV3-2	TRBD2	TRBJ2-7
CASRPKREGNTGELFF	TGTGCCAGCAGACCAAAGCGGGAGGGTAACACCGGGGAGCTGTTTTTT	16	once	TRBV5-6	TRBD2	TRBJ2-2
CASRNRGPGNTIYF	TGTGCCAGCAGGAACAGGGGGCCTGGAAACACCATATATTTT	14	few	TRBV27	TRBD1	TRBJ1-3
CASSLGLAASPYEQYF	TGTGCCAGCAGCTTAGGACTAGCGGCCTCACCCTACGAGCAGTACTTC	16	.	TRBV7-2	TRBD2	TRBJ2-7
CASSPRWVDSSLNEQFF	TGTGCCAGCAGCCCCCGTTGGGTGGACTCGTCCCTAAATGAGCAGTTCTTC	17	.	TRBV9	.	TRBJ2-1
CASSSSGSPGGNEQFF	TGTGCCAGCAGTTCGAGCGGGTCCCCCGGAGGGAATGAGCAGTTCTTC	16	.	TRBV11-3	.	TRBJ2-1
CASSYMVREYEQYF	TGTGCCAGCAGTTACATGGTTCGGGAGTACGAGCAGTACTTC	14	.	TRBV6-2/TRBV6-3	.	TRBJ2-7
CASSTKGASTGELFF	TGTGCCAGCAGCACCAAGGGGGCGAGCACCGGGGAGCTGTTTTTT	15	.	TRBV11-2	TRBD1	TRBJ2-2
CASSEVSGTGYSYEQYF	TGTGCCAGCAGTGAAGTATCCGGGACAGGTTACTCCTACGAGCAGTACTTC	17	.	TRBV6-1	TRBD1	TRBJ2-7
CASSPGLAGEFEDTQYF	TGTGCCAGCTCTCCGGGACTAGCGGGAGAATTTGAAGATACGCAGTATTTT	17	.	TRBV11-3	TRBD2	TRBJ2-3
CASSSIVSSYEQYF	TGTGCCAGCAGTTCAATAGTGAGCTCCTACGAGCAGTACTTC	14	.	TRBV6-2/TRBV6-3	.	TRBJ2-7
CAWSRGGYEQYF	TGTGCCTGGAGTCGCGGGGGTTACGAGCAGTACTTC	12	few	TRBV30	TRBD2	TRBJ2-7
CASSLGQAVGEQYF	TGTGCCAGCAGCTTGGGACAGGCCGTCGGCGAGCAGTACTTC	14	.	TRBV6-6	TRBD1	TRBJ2-7
CASGWGTGDRNTIYF	TGTGCTAGTGGATGGGGAACAGGAGATAGAAACACCATATATTTT	15	.	TRBV12-5	.	TRBJ1-3
CASSLSGGYEQYF	TGTGCCAGCAGTTTGTCAGGGGGCTACGAGCAGTACTTC	13	.	TRBV27	TRBD1	TRBJ2-7
CASSVVSGGSYNEQFF	TGTGCCAGCAGCGTAGTGTCGGGAGGTTCCTACAATGAGCAGTTCTTC	16	.	TRBV9	TRBD2	TRBJ2-1
CASNPMGRETQYF	TGTGCCAGCAATCCAATGGGGAGAGAGACCCAGTACTTC	13	.	TRBV12-3/TRBV12-4	.	TRBJ2-5
CASGPGQGSSYNSPLHF	TGTGCTAGTGGTCCCGGACAGGGAAGCTCCTATAATTCACCCCTCCACTTT	17	.	TRBV12-5	TRBD1	TRBJ1-6
CASSLRGIGNTIYF	TGTGCCAGCAGCCTAAGGGGGATTGGAAACACCATATATTTT	14	.	TRBV28	.	TRBJ1-3
CASSSPAGFVPYNEQFF	TGTGCCAGCAGTTCCCCAGCGGGATTCGTTCCCTACAATGAGCAGTTCTTC	17	.	TRBV6-2/TRBV6-3	TRBD2	TRBJ2-1
CASSYSGLAVYEQYF	TGTGCCAGCAGTTACTCGGGACTAGCTGTCTACGAGCAGTACTTC	15	once	TRBV6-6	TRBD2	TRBJ2-7
CATRGQGGGDEQFF	TGTGCCACCAGGGGACAGGGTGGAGGAGATGAGCAGTTCTTC	14	.	TRBV24-1	TRBD1	TRBJ2-1
CASSQTGGETQYF	TGCGCCAGCAGCCAGACAGGGGGAGAGACCCAGTACTTC	13	.	TRBV5-1	TRBD1	TRBJ2-5
CASSLGRKNTGELFF	TGTGCCAGCAGCTTAGGGCGGAAGAACACCGGGGAGCTGTTTTTT	15	.	TRBV7-2	.	TRBJ2-2
CASSVGASGNSNQPQHF	TGTGCCAGCAGCGTGGGGGCTTCGGGCAACAGCAATCAGCCCCAGCATTTT	17	.	TRBV9	.	TRBJ1-5
CASSLDRVDTQYF	TGTGCCAGCAGCTTAGATCGGGTAGATACGCAGTATTTT	13	.	TRBV11-3	.	TRBJ2-3
CASRRSGTGVIFGETQYF	TGTGCCAGCAGACGAAGCGGGACAGGGGTAATTTTCGGGGAGACCCAGTACTTC	18	.	TRBV3-1/TRBV3-2	TRBD1	TRBJ2-5